The TCR beta chain described here comes from a study of blood T cells in healthy people across ages (dated by TCRdb to the mid-2010s). As for the study more broadly: Template switching captured roughly one uniquely barcoded TCR beta cDNA molecule per two T cells in model experiments. The donors were split into four age groups: young (average about 16 years), middle-aged (around 37), aged (around 67) and long-lived (approximately 80). Donors of different ages were randomly distributed across sequencing lanes to avoid experimental bias. Age-related changes in TCR beta repertoire diversity were measured in the study by deep sequencing normalized with unique cDNA molecular identifiers. Two additional independent replicas of 1 million unique cDNA reads from the same blood draw were analyzed for two donors (one aged 18 to 30 and one aged 80 or older). General conclusions and limits of the study: Estimates of total diversity based on one million sequenced T cells were regarded as lower bounds and as underestimates. Because donor CMV infection status was unknown, age-related changes in expanded clonotypes were potentially confounded. Conclusive comparison of naive and antigen-experienced compartments was prevented by the profiling of bulk unsorted PBMCs. The percentage of naive T cells measured by flow cytometry correlated strongly with observed TCR beta diversity. Observed TCR beta diversity per million T cells fell roughly linearly with age, and a significant reduction was already apparent by age roughly 40. Compared with the aged group, more naive CD4+ T cells, fewer expanded clones and increased TCR diversity were shown by the long-lived group, suggesting age selection.

For this clonotype: Its cognate antigen has yet to be identified. No base-level quality is on record; no much larger clone is a single base apart.

The germline V gene sets CDR1 to SGHTA and CDR2 to FQGTGA. Including cysteine and phenylalanine, the CDR3 has 13 amino acids. The DNA shown is the 39-base CDR3, in frame from base 1. V lost 2 bases and J lost 7 bases; the stretch between them is 11 bases long. Donors were a few dozen systemically healthy Caucasian individuals from Russia aged about 6 to 100 years. Each donor gave ten milliliters of peripheral blood, collected into EDTA-treated Vacutainer tubes. Ficoll-Paque density-gradient centrifugation was used to isolate PBMCs, with at least 6.5 million per sample. Total RNA, at least 6 micrograms per sample, was extracted from PBMCs with Trizol reagent. Naive CD45RAhigh/CD27high T cell percentages were measured by flow cytometry on a PBMC aliquot from every donor. Libraries were built with 5' RACE. A second 7 to 11 cycle PCR used a sample-barcoded 5' primer and a J-beta primer mix. A unique molecular identifier was introduced onto each TCR beta cDNA molecule by a template-switch 5' adaptor carrying 12 random nucleotides. Each sample yielded at least 3 million CDR3-containing paired-end reads. The Mint cDNA synthesis kit, primed by a TRBC-specific oligonucleotide, was used to synthesize first-strand cDNA from all RNA. After uracil-DNA glycosylase treatment, a first 18-cycle PCR used universal primers M1SS and BC2_uni_R on all cDNA. On the study's bioinformatics: For normalization, 1 million high-quality reads, each with a distinct molecular identifier, were randomly selected from each sample. Instead of being binned into consensus sequences, reads that shared molecular identifiers were thrown out. CDR3 identification, clonotype clustering and error correction used MiTCR with a Q25 quality threshold and the strictest error-elimination algorithm. A nonparametric unseen species model using Euler transformation provided a lower-bound estimate of total TCR beta diversity. TCRdb handled the public reads itself, with Q25 trimming in fastp and clone calling in MiXCR, and kept productive beta chains. Every CDR3 protein is listed once, alongside the most common genes and DNA of its rows. The V and J calls, along with clone size, are taken from TCRdb and not from the paper's own processing. The sample yields 1.8 million or so distinct CDR3 sequences; around 40% were counted once. The ten largest clones capture roughly 23% of the sample.

The receptor's source is a human donor in good health. The specimen sequenced was blood. The V and J genes are TRBV7-3 and TRBJ1-1, and the D gene may be TRBD1, 5 bases matching. CDR3 reads: CASSLSGQGEAFF. The base sequence is TGTGCCAGCAGCTTATCAGGGCAAGGTGAAGCTTTCTTT.